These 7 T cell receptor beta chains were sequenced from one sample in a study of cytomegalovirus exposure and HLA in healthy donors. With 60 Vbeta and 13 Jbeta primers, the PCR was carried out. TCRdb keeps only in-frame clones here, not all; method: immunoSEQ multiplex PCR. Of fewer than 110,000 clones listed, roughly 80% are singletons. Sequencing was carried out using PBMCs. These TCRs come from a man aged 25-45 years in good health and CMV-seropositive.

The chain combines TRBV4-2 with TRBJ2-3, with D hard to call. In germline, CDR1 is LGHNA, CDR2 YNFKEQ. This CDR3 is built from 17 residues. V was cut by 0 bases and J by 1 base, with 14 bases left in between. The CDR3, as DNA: TGTGCCAGCAGCCAAGAGCATGCGGCACGGGGCACAGATACGCAGTATTTT. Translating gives CASSQEHAARGTDTQYF.

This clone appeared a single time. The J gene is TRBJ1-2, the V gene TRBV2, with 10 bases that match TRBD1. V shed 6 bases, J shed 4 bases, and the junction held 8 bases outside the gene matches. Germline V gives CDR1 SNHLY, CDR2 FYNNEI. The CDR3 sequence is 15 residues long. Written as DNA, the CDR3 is TGTGCCAGCAGCCCCGTGGGACAGGGGACCTATGGCTACACCTTC. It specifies CASSPVGQGTYGYTF. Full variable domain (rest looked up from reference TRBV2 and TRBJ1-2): EPEVTQTPSHQVTQMGQEVILRCVPISNHLYFYWYRQILGQKVEFLVSFYNNEISEKSEIFDDQFSVERPDGSNFTLKIRSTKLEDSAMYFCASSPVGQGTYGYTFGSGTRLTVV.

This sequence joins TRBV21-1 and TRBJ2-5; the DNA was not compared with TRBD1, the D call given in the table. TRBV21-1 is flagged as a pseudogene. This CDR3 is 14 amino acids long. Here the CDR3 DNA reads TGTGCCAGCAGCCTTGGGGCAACACAAGAGACCCAGTACTTC. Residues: CASSLGATQETQYF.

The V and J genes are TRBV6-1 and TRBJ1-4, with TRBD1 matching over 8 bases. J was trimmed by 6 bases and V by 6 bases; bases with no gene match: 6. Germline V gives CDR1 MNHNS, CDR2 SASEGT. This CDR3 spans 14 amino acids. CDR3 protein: CASRADRGDEKLFF. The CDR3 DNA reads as TGTGCCAGCAGGGCAGACAGGGGCGATGAAAAACTGTTTTTT.

The CDR3 DNA reads TGTGCCAGCAGCCAAGAAAAGGTCCAAACTCAGGGGTCCCTCCACTTT. Translating it yields CASSQEKVQTQGSLHF. The chain links TRBV4-2 to TRBJ1-6; D is possibly TRBD1 (6 bases). The length of the CDR3 is 16 residues. The V end was cut by 0 bases, the J end by 14 bases, with 20 bases between. CDR1 and CDR2 (germline): LGHNA, YNFKEQ.

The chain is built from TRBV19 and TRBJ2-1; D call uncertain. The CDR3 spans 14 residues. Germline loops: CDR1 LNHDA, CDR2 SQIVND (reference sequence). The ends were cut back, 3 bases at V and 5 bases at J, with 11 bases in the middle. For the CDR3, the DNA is TGTGCCAGTAGTATGATTCTAGAGAACAATGAGCAGTTCTTC. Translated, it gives CASSMILENNEQFF. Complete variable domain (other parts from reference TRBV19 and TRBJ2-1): DGGITQSPKYLFRKEGQNVTLSCEQNLNHDAMYWYRQDPGQGLRLIYYSQIVNDFQKGDIAEGYSVSREKKESFPLTVTSAQKNPTAFYLCASSMILENNEQFFGPGTRLTVL.

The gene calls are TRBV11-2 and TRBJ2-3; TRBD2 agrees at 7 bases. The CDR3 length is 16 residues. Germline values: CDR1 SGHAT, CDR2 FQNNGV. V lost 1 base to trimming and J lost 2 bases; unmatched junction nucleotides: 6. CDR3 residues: CASSLVERGYTDTQYF. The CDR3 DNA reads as TGTGCCAGCAGCTTAGTTGAGCGGGGTTACACAGATACGCAGTATTTT.